A selection of T cell receptor beta chains follows, all from one sample in a study of blood T cell repertoires in COVID-19. Clones were read by immunoSEQ multiplex PCR, and TCRdb kept only the in-frame ones, dropping some. This table holds some 76,000 clones, about nine tenths found once. What was sequenced was peripheral blood. The receptors derive from a woman under 30 with acute or convalescent COVID-19. The CDR3 runs from the conserved cysteine through the conserved F or W. Fields, in order: V gene, clone size, J gene, D gene, CDR3 DNA, CDR3 protein. A D gene is named only where the DNA matches it firmly. The listing skips clone size in some rows; elsewhere it reads once, few, many or a size class.

V gene: TRBV7-6; clone size: -; J gene: TRBJ2-3; D gene: TRBD1; CDR3 DNA: TGTGCCAGCAGCCCCTACAGGGGCCCTGGTCCGGATACGCAGTATTTT; CDR3 protein: CASSPYRGPGPDTQYF
V gene: TRBV28; clone size: -; J gene: TRBJ2-1; D gene: TRBD1; CDR3 DNA: TGTGCCAGCAGCCCCCAGACAGGGGGCAGAGGGCAGTTCTTC; CDR3 protein: CASSPQTGGRGQFF
V gene: TRBV5-1; clone size: -; J gene: TRBJ2-5; D gene: TRBD2; CDR3 DNA: TGCGCCAGCAGCCCGGGAGGGGCGGGAGCGTTTGAGACCCAGTACTTC; CDR3 protein: CASSPGGAGAFETQYF
V gene: TRBV15; clone size: -; J gene: TRBJ2-5; D gene: TRBD1; CDR3 DNA: TGTGCCACCAGCAGAATGGACAGGGGAAAGGGAGAGACCCAGTACTTC; CDR3 protein: CATSRMDRGKGETQYF
V gene: TRBV6-6; clone size: -; J gene: TRBJ2-1; D gene: TRBD2; CDR3 DNA: TGTGCCAGCAGTGGGACTAGCGGGAGGTCCTACAATGAGCAGTTCTTC; CDR3 protein: CASSGTSGRSYNEQFF
V gene: TRBV7-9; clone size: once; J gene: TRBJ1-2; D gene: TRBD1; CDR3 DNA: TGTGCCAGCAGCTTAGGGAAGGGACAGAGCTACACCTTC; CDR3 protein: CASSLGKGQSYTF
V gene: TRBV6-5; clone size: -; J gene: TRBJ2-2; D gene: -; CDR3 DNA: TGTGCCAGCGCAAGACTAGGTCCGAACACCGGGGAGCTGTTTTTT; CDR3 protein: CASARLGPNTGELFF
V gene: TRBV6-6; clone size: -; J gene: TRBJ1-1; D gene: TRBD1; CDR3 DNA: TGTGCCAGCACCTCGGACAGGGGAATAGGAGCTTTCTTT; CDR3 protein: CASTSDRGIGAFF
V gene: TRBV7-2; clone size: -; J gene: TRBJ1-6; D gene: -; CDR3 DNA: TGTGCCAGCAGCTTACAGGAAAATAATTCACCCCTCCACTTT; CDR3 protein: CASSLQENNSPLHF
V gene: TRBV7-9; clone size: -; J gene: TRBJ2-1; D gene: -; CDR3 DNA: TGTGCCAGCAGCCAGGCGCCTGGGCGGGGACGGGATGAGCAGTTCTTC; CDR3 protein: CASSQAPGRGRDEQFF
V gene: TRBV30; clone size: -; J gene: TRBJ2-1; D gene: -; CDR3 DNA: TGTGCCTGGAAAGACAGCTTCCCCTACAATGAGCAGTTCTTC; CDR3 protein: CAWKDSFPYNEQFF
V gene: TRBV4-3; clone size: -; J gene: TRBJ2-4; D gene: TRBD2; CDR3 DNA: TGCGCCAGCAGCCAAGCCCCCGGGACTAGTAGCATCCCGGCCAAAAACATTCAGTACTTC; CDR3 protein: CASSQAPGTSSIPAKNIQYF
V gene: TRBV7-9; clone size: -; J gene: TRBJ1-4; D gene: TRBD1; CDR3 DNA: TGTGCCAGCAGCTTAGAGCGGACAGGGTCACAACTGTTTTTT; CDR3 protein: CASSLERTGSQLFF
V gene: TRBV5-8; clone size: once; J gene: TRBJ1-2; D gene: TRBD1; CDR3 DNA: TGTGCCAGCAACTCAGACAGGGTCCAGGTTGGTGGCTACACCTTC; CDR3 protein: CASNSDRVQVGGYTF
V gene: TRBV14; clone size: -; J gene: TRBJ2-7; D gene: -; CDR3 DNA: TGTGCCAGCAGCCAAGGCAGGGGATTCGCCTACGAGCAGTACTTC; CDR3 protein: CASSQGRGFAYEQYF
V gene: TRBV6-5; clone size: -; J gene: TRBJ1-1; D gene: TRBD1; CDR3 DNA: TGTGCCAGCAGGGTCACAGGGGACACTGAAGCTTTCTTT; CDR3 protein: CASRVTGDTEAFF
V gene: TRBV5-6; clone size: -; J gene: TRBJ2-1; D gene: TRBD1; CDR3 DNA: TGTGCCAGCAATCTGGACAGGGGACCCTACAATGAGCAGTTCTTC; CDR3 protein: CASNLDRGPYNEQFF
V gene: TRBV6-5; clone size: -; J gene: TRBJ2-7; D gene: -; CDR3 DNA: TGTGCCAGCAGTCCTAGCTTCGGGTACGAGCAGTACTTC; CDR3 protein: CASSPSFGYEQYF
V gene: TRBV5-6; clone size: -; J gene: TRBJ1-3; D gene: -; CDR3 DNA: TGTGCCAGCAGCGAAAGACAAGACTCTGGAAACACCATATATTTT; CDR3 protein: CASSERQDSGNTIYF
V gene: TRBV25-1; clone size: -; J gene: TRBJ2-7; D gene: TRBD2; CDR3 DNA: TGTGCCAGCAGTGAATTAGGGGCGGGAGGATCCTACGAGCAGTACTTC; CDR3 protein: CASSELGAGGSYEQYF
V gene: TRBV30; clone size: -; J gene: TRBJ1-2; D gene: -; CDR3 DNA: TGTGCCTGGAGTCTGGGGAGTCAGAATGGCTACACCTTC; CDR3 protein: CAWSLGSQNGYTF
V gene: TRBV7-7; clone size: -; J gene: TRBJ1-3; D gene: TRBD1; CDR3 DNA: TGTGCCAGCAGCCAGGGACAGGGGCCAGGAAACACCATATATTTT; CDR3 protein: CASSQGQGPGNTIYF
V gene: TRBV10-3; clone size: -; J gene: TRBJ1-5; D gene: TRBD1; CDR3 DNA: TGTGCCATCAGTGGGGACAGTAGCAATCAGCCCCAGCATTTT; CDR3 protein: CAISGDSSNQPQHF
V gene: TRBV19; clone size: -; J gene: TRBJ1-1; D gene: TRBD1; CDR3 DNA: TGTGCCAGTAGTCTGACAGGGGGATCGAACACTGAAGCTTTCTTT; CDR3 protein: CASSLTGGSNTEAFF
V gene: TRBV7-2; clone size: -; J gene: TRBJ1-3; D gene: -; CDR3 DNA: TGTGCCAGCAGCTTAGCCCGTAACTCTGGAAACACCATATATTTT; CDR3 protein: CASSLARNSGNTIYF
V gene: TRBV5-1; clone size: few; J gene: TRBJ2-5; D gene: -; CDR3 DNA: TGCGCCAGCAGCTTGAGGACAGTACAAGAGACCCAGTACTTC; CDR3 protein: CASSLRTVQETQYF
V gene: TRBV30; clone size: -; J gene: TRBJ1-2; D gene: TRBD1; CDR3 DNA: TGTGCCTGGAGTGTACCCGGGACAGCTCAAATAGACTATGGCTACACCTTC; CDR3 protein: CAWSVPGTAQIDYGYTF
V gene: TRBV11-2; clone size: -; J gene: TRBJ2-3; D gene: TRBD2; CDR3 DNA: TGTGCCAGCAGCCCCCGACTAGCGGGGGACGGCACAGATACGCAGTATTTT; CDR3 protein: CASSPRLAGDGTDTQYF
V gene: TRBV2; clone size: -; J gene: TRBJ1-5; D gene: -; CDR3 DNA: TGTGCCAGCAGTGAGGCTTTCAATCAGCCCCAGCATTTT; CDR3 protein: CASSEAFNQPQHF
V gene: TRBV5-5; clone size: -; J gene: TRBJ2-7; D gene: -; CDR3 DNA: TGTGCCAGCATGGACAGCTCCTACGAGCAGTACTTC; CDR3 protein: CASMDSSYEQYF
V gene: TRBV7-2; clone size: -; J gene: TRBJ1-1; D gene: TRBD1; CDR3 DNA: TGTGCCAGCAGCTCTGGACAGGTAATGGCTGAAGCTTTCTTT; CDR3 protein: CASSSGQVMAEAFF
V gene: TRBV19; clone size: once; J gene: TRBJ1-5; D gene: TRBD1; CDR3 DNA: TGTGCCAGTAGTATAGCGGAGGGGGCGGCGCAGCCCCAGCATTTT; CDR3 protein: CASSIAEGAAQPQHF
V gene: TRBV7-9; clone size: -; J gene: TRBJ2-1; D gene: -; CDR3 DNA: TGTGCCAGCAGAAGGACAGTAACAAAAGGGTACAATGAGCAGTTCTTC; CDR3 protein: CASRRTVTKGYNEQFF
V gene: TRBV24-1; clone size: -; J gene: TRBJ2-3; D gene: -; CDR3 DNA: TGTGCCACCGGGGCAGGGACTAGCACAGATACGCAGTATTTT; CDR3 protein: CATGAGTSTDTQYF
V gene: TRBV19; clone size: -; J gene: TRBJ2-3; D gene: TRBD2; CDR3 DNA: TGTGCCAGTAGTACGTCGCGGGGGTCAGATACGCAGTATTTT; CDR3 protein: CASSTSRGSDTQYF
V gene: TRBV5-5; clone size: -; J gene: TRBJ1-6; D gene: -; CDR3 DNA: TGTGCCAGCAGCTTGGGAGGACAGACAATCACGGTCCGTTCACCCCTCCACTTT; CDR3 protein: CASSLGGQTITVRSPLHF
V gene: TRBV21-1; clone size: -; J gene: TRBJ2-5; D gene: -; CDR3 DNA: TGTGCCAGCAGCAAAGGGGCCCCACAAGAGACCCAGTACTTC; CDR3 protein: CASSKGAPQETQYF